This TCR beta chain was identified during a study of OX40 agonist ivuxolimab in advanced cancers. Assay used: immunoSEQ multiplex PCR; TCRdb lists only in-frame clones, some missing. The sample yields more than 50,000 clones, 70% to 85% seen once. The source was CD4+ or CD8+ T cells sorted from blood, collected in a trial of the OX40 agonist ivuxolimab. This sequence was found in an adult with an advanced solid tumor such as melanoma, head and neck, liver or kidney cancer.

CDR3 residues: CASSFSGTSGTGELFF. The DNA for the CDR3 is TGCGCCAGCAGCTTTTCCGGGACTAGCGGGACCGGGGAGCTGTTTTTT. The chain recombines TRBV5-1 with TRBJ2-2; TRBD2 agrees at 12 bases. Germline V gene data show CDR1 as SGHRS and CDR2 as YFSETQ. The CDR3 runs to 16 residues. With V trimmed by 2 bases and J by 5 bases, 4 bases remained unmatched.